The following is a T cell receptor beta chain sequence with its context. What it binds is unknown. A junction end diverges from the germline sequence, so it may reflect a read error. This sample is part of a study of graft-versus-host responses after intestinal transplantation. Some clones are missing from TCRdb's copy, which holds only in-frame ones; the method was immunoSEQ multiplex PCR. This repertoire shows around 100,000 clones, about 88% found once; its top ten account for 0.7% to 0.9%. Germline V lookup: CDR1 KGHSH, CDR2 LQKENI. The CDR3 is 15 residues long. The clonotype was recovered from a human donor who received an intestinal transplant. V and J are TRBV18 and TRBJ1-2; a weak D match, TRBD1 (5 bases). Sequenced here: unstimulated CD4+ T cells sorted from spleen or lymph node cells, sampled before intestinal transplant. Written as DNA, the CDR3 is TGTGCCAGCTCACCATCACAGGAGATTAACTATGGCGACACCTTC. This gives the protein CASSPSQEINYGDTF.